Only one count was recorded for the clone carrying this T cell receptor beta chain. Germline V gives CDR1 LGHDT, CDR2 YNNKEL (reference sequence). The CDR3 extends over 16 amino acids. V dropped 1 base and J dropped 4 bases, with 15 bases sitting between them. This entry is derived from a study of blood T cell repertoires in COVID-19. Study as a whole: The cDNA or gDNA used as material had been derived from T cells, B-cell-depleted T cells, or PBMCs.

Original data processing: Reference gene primer amplification in the assay estimated nucleated cell counts. This table comes from immunoSEQ multiplex PCR, and its TCRdb copy is limited to in-frame clones, with some not included. V and J calls plus clone size are reproduced from that table; the DNA served to infer D and trimming. The sample has around 380,000 clones, around 87% seen once. Participant reports of clinical history set cohort assignment. This TCR derives from a young man who had recovered from COVID-19. The gene calls are TRBV3-1 (or the pseudogene TRBV3-2) and TRBJ2-3, with a weak D call TRBD2 (5 bases). Sequenced material: PBMCs or T cells enriched from blood (not recorded which). CDR3 bases: TGTGCCAGCAGCCAAGCAGCGTCAAGACTATCAGATACGCAGTATTTT. Translated: CASSQAASRLSDTQYF.